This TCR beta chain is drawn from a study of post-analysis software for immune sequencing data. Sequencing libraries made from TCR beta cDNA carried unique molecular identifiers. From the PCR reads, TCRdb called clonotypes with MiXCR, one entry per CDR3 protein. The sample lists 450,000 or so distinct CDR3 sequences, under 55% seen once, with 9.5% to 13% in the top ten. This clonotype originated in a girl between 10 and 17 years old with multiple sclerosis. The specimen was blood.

CDR3: CASRLGQNTEAFF. The CDR3 DNA is TGTGCCAGCCGGCTGGGGCAGAACACTGAAGCTTTCTTT. The chain has TRBV7-9 and TRBJ1-1; D possibly corresponds to TRBD1 (5 bases). Trimming pared 8 bases from V and 1 base from J, leaving 11 bases between. There are 13 residues in the CDR3. Germline V gives CDR1 SEHNR, CDR2 FQNEAQ (reference sequence).